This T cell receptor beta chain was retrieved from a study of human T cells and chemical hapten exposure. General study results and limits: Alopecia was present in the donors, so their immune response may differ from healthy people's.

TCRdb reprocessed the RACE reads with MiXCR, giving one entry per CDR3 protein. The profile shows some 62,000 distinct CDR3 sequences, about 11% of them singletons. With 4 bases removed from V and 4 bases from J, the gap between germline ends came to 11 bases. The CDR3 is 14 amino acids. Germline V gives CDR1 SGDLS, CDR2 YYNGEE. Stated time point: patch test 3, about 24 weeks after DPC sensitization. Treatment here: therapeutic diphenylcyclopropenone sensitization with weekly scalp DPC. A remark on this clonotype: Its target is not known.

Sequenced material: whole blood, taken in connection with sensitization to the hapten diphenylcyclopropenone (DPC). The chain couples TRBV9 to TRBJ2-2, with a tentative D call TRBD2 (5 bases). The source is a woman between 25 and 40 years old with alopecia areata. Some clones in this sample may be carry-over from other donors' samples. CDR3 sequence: CASSTIASTGELFF. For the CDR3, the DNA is TGTGCCAGCAGCACTATAGCGAGCACCGGGGAGCTGTTTTTT.